These 14 T cell receptor beta chains came from one sample sequenced in a study of cytomegalovirus exposure and HLA in healthy donors. 13 Jbeta primers and 60 Vbeta primers were used for the PCR. Using immunoSEQ multiplex PCR, the repertoire was profiled, and TCRdb retains in-frame clones only, with some absent. Among around 100,000 clones, more than 70% were seen once, and the ten largest hold under 20%. Sequencing used PBMCs. The receptors here all came from an older woman in good health and CMV-seropositive.

The V and J genes are TRBV27 and TRBJ2-7; 12 bases line up with TRBD2. This CDR3 is 17 amino acids long. V dropped 5 bases and J dropped 2; count of bases not matched to a gene: 10. CDR1 MNHEY and CDR2 SMNVEV come from the germline V gene (reference sequence). The CDR3: CASSLTTSGSVTYEQYF. The CDR3 bases are TGTGCCAGCAGTCTGACGACTAGCGGGAGCGTGACCTACGAGCAGTACTTC.

The gene calls are TRBV2 and TRBJ2-7; a possible D gene is TRBD1 (6 bases). With 7 bases removed from V and 2 bases from J, the gap between germline ends came to 12 bases. CDR1 and CDR2 from the germline V gene are SNHLY and FYNNEI. This CDR3 contains 13 residues. CDR3 sequence: CASKWTDTYEQYF. CDR3 DNA: TGTGCCAGCAAGTGGACAGATACCTACGAGCAGTACTTC. Supplemented by reference TRBV2 and TRBJ2-7, the full variable domain reads EPEVTQTPSHQVTQMGQEVILRCVPISNHLYFYWYRQILGQKVEFLVSFYNNEISEKSEIFDDQFSVERPDGSNFTLKIRSTKLEDSAMYFCASKWTDTYEQYFGPGTRLTVT.

This chain uses TRBV6-5 with TRBJ1-5; D call uncertain. CDR3 length equals 13 residues. The germline V gene has CDR1 MNHEY and CDR2 SVGAGI. The V end was cut by 4 bases, the J end by 4 bases, with 8 bases between. The CDR3 DNA sequence: TGTGCCAGCAGTTGGGAGGCAAATCAGCCCCAGCATTTT. It yields the protein CASSWEANQPQHF.

J is TRBJ2-3 and V is TRBV30, with D unresolved. Per the germline V gene, CDR1 is GTSNPN and CDR2 is SVGIG (reference sequence). The V gene lost 0 bases and the J gene lost 0 bases, with 4 bases spanning the gap. The length of the CDR3 is 13 residues. DNA for the CDR3: TGTGCCTGGAGTGTACGGAGCACAGATACGCAGTATTTT. Translation: CAWSVRSTDTQYF.

This clone was found once. The DNA of the CDR3 is TGTGCCAGCAGTTCGCGACTAGCCGCTTCAGGCGAGCAGTACTTC. The encoded protein is CASSSRLAASGEQYF. V is TRBV6-1 and J is TRBJ2-7; 7 bases agree with TRBD2. With V trimmed by 5 bases and J by 6 bases, 13 bases remained unmatched. The CDR3 consists of 15 residues. Germline V gives CDR1 MNHNS, CDR2 SASEGT.

The rearrangement links TRBV30 to TRBJ2-1; D is possibly TRBD2 (5 bases). The CDR3 spans 15 residues. Deletions cut 2 bases from V and 0 bases from J, with 11 bases between. Germline V gene sequence: CDR1 GTSNPN, CDR2 SVGIG (reference sequence). CDR3 nucleotide sequence: TGTGCCTGGAGTTGGGCGGGTAGCTCCTACAATGAGCAGTTCTTC. Protein product: CAWSWAGSSYNEQFF.

This chain connects TRBV18 to TRBJ1-2, with TRBD1 matching 9 bases. The germline V gene has CDR1 KGHSH and CDR2 LQKENI. The V segment lost 3 bases and the J segment 0 bases; nucleotides outside the gene matches: 5. The CDR3 covers 16 residues. DNA of the CDR3: TGTGCCAGCTCACCGGCGACAGGGGGTTCTAACTATGGCTACACCTTC. Its protein is CASSPATGGSNYGYTF. The whole variable domain, remainder taken from reference TRBV18 and TRBJ1-2, is NAGVMQNPRHLVRRRGQEARLRCSPMKGHSHVYWYRQLPEEGLKFMVYLQKENIIDESGMPKERFSAEFPKEGPSILRIQQVVRGDSAAYFCASSPATGGSNYGYTFGSGTRLTVV.

V gene TRBV6-6 combines with J gene TRBJ2-5; D remains unclear. The last part of the DNA fits TRBJ2-7 better; the J call may be wrong. This CDR3 region has 12 residues. Germline V CDR1 and CDR2: MNHNY, SVGAGI (reference sequence). The CDR3 protein is CASSFSPYEQYF. DNA of the CDR3: TGTGCCAGCAGCTTTAGCCCCTACGAGCAGTACTTC.

Of note for this clone: The sample holds other DNA sequences that translate to the same CDR3. The V gene is TRBV18, the J gene TRBJ1-1; D is undetermined. V was cut by 6 bases and J by 1 base, with 9 bases left in between. CDR1 is KGHSH, CDR2 LQKENI, per germline. CDR3 size: 13 residues. The CDR3 reads CASSRGGNTEAFF. In nucleotides, the CDR3 is TGTGCCAGCTCCCGGGGAGGGAACACTGAAGCTTTCTTT.

This chain uses TRBV28 with TRBJ2-2, with D maybe TRBD1 (6 bases). The CDR3 loop spans 17 amino acids. V shed 5 bases and J shed 5 bases, with 21 bases lying between them. Germline V lookup: CDR1 MDHEN, CDR2 SYDVKM. This CDR3 is CASSPPGTLRRTGELFF. In DNA, the CDR3 is TGTGCCAGCAGTCCCCCCGGGACATTACGTCGGACCGGGGAGCTGTTTTTT.

The chain joins TRBV25-1 to TRBJ1-1, with D uncertain. Trimming stripped 6 bases from V and 3 bases from J, with 14 bases between. CDR1 is MGHDK and CDR2 is SYGVNS in the germline V gene. CDR3 length: 14 residues. The CDR3 loop is CASRLPREDTEAFF. CDR3 nucleotides: TGTGCCAGCAGATTACCGAGGGAGGACACTGAAGCTTTCTTT.

J is TRBJ1-2 and V is TRBV4-1; the D is unclear. Germline V gene lookup returns CDR1 MGHRA and CDR2 YSYEKL. The ends were cut back, 1 base at V and 3 bases at J, with 3 bases in the middle. The CDR3 sequence is 12 residues long. The CDR3 DNA reads as TGCGCCAGCAGCCAAGCGGACTATGGCTACACCTTC. As protein: CASSQADYGYTF.

V is TRBV30 and J is TRBJ1-2; D is unclear. Per germline, CDR1 GTSNPN and CDR2 SVGIG (reference sequence). The germline V and J ends were trimmed by 0 bases and 4 bases, with 9 bases remaining between them. The CDR3 consists of 13 residues. The CDR3 reads CAWSVRGFYGYTF. The CDR3 coding sequence is TGTGCCTGGAGTGTACGAGGGTTCTATGGCTACACCTTC.

This chain uses TRBV2 with TRBJ2-5, with D maybe TRBD2 (6 bases). CDR3 size: 11 residues. Trimming took off 4 bases at V and 12 bases at J, with 12 bases between the two ends. The germline CDR1 and CDR2 sequences are SNHLY and FYNNEI. CDR3 in amino acids: CASSVRREEYF. CDR3 coding DNA: TGTGCCAGCAGTGTACGGCGGGAAGAGTACTTC.